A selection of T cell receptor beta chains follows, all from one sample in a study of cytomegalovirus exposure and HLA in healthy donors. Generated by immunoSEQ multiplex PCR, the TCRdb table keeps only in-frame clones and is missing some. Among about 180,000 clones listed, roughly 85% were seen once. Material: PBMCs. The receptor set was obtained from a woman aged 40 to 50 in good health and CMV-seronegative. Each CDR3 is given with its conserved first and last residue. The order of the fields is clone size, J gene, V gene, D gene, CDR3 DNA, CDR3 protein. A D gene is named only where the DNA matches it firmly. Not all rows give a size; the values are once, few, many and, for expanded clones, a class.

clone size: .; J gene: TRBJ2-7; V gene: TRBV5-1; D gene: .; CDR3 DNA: TGCGCCAGCAGCCCTGGGGGCTACGAGCAGTACTTC; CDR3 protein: CASSPGGYEQYF
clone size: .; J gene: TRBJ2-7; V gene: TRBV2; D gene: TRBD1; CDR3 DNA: TGTGCCAGCAGTGAACAGCGTAGGTTGGTCAGGGGGTACGAGCAGTACTTC; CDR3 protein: CASSEQRRLVRGYEQYF
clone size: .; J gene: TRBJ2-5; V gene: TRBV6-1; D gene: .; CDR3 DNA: TGTGCCAGCATCCTCCGAGGCCTTGGGGAGCAGTACTTC; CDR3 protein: CASILRGLGEQYF
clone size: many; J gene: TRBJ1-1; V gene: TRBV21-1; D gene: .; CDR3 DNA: TGTGCCAGCAGCCTCAGGGACAGGGTCACTGAAGCTTTCTTT; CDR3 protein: CASSLRDRVTEAFF
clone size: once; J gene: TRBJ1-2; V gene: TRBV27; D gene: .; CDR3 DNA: TGTGCCAGCAGCCCTACCGGTGCCCCCTCGGTCTACACCTTC; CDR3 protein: CASSPTGAPSVYTF
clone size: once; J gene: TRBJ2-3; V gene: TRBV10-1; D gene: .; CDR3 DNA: TGCGCCAGCAAGGCGGAGGGGAACACAGATACGCAGTATTTT; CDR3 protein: CASKAEGNTDTQYF
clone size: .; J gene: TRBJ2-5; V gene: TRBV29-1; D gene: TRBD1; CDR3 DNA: TGCAGCGTTGAACACATCGGGACAGCTCAAGAGACCCAGTACTTC; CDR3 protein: CSVEHIGTAQETQYF
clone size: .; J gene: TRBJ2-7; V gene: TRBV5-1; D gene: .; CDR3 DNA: TGCGCCAGCAGCTTGCCTCCGCTGTTAACGGAAGGGAGGCCTTACGAGCAGTACTTC; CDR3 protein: CASSLPPLLTEGRPYEQYF
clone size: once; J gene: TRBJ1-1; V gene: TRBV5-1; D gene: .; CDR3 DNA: TGCGCCAGCAGCTTGGGCGGGTTAGGGAGCACTGAAGCTTTCTTT; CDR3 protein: CASSLGGLGSTEAFF
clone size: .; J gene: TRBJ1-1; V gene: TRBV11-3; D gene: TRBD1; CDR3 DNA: TGTGCCAGCAGCCCGACAGGGAGGAACACTGAAGCTTTCTTT; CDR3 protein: CASSPTGRNTEAFF
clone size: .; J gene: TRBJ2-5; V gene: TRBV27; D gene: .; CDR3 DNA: TGTGCCAGCAGGCAGGGTGTTAGAAGCCAAGAGACCCAGTACTTC; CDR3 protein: CASRQGVRSQETQYF
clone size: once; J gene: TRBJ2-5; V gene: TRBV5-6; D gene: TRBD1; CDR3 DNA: TGTGCCAGCAGCCCATGGACAGGGGAACAAGAGACCCAGTACTTC; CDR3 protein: CASSPWTGEQETQYF
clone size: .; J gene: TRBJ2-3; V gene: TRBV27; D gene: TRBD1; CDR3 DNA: TGTGCCAGCAGTTTTACGGGACAGTACACAGATACGCAGTATTTT; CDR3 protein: CASSFTGQYTDTQYF
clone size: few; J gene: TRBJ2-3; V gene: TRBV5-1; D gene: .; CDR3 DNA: TGCGCCAGCAGGGGGCTTGGGGCTGGGGTCACAGATACGCAGTATTTT; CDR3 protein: CASRGLGAGVTDTQYF
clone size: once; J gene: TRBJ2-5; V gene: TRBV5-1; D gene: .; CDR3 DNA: TGCGCCAGCACCCCTGGGGGGTACCAAGAGACCCAGTACTTC; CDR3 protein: CASTPGGYQETQYF
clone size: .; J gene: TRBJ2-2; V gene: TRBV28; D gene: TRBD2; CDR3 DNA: TGTGCCAGCACCCCTTGGGGAGGGGTGAGCACCGGGGAGCTGTTTTTT; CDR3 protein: CASTPWGGVSTGELFF
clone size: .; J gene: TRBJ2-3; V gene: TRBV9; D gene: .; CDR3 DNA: TGTGCCAGCAGCGTCGCTAGCATAGCAGATACGCAGTATTTT; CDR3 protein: CASSVASIADTQYF
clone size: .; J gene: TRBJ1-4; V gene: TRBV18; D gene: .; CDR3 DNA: TGTGCCAGCTCACCACCGGGCGGGAATCGGGAAAAACTGTTTTTT; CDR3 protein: CASSPPGGNREKLFF
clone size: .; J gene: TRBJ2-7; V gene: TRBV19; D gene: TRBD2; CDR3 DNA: TGTGCCACCACACACCCTGCGGGAGGGCCCAACGAGCAGTACTTC; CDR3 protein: CATTHPAGGPNEQYF
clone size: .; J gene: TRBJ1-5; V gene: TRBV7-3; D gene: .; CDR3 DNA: TGTGCCAGCAGCTCCATCACTTCGGTAGAGCCCCAGCATTTT; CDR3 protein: CASSSITSVEPQHF
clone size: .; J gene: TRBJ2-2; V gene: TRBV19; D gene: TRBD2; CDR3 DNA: TGTGCCACGCAGCGGGGCGGTACAAACACCGGGGAGCTGTTTTTT; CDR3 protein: CATQRGGTNTGELFF
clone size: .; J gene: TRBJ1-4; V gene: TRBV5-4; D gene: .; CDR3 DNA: TGTGCCAGCGGCTCTCAGGGAACTAATGAAAAACTGTTTTTT; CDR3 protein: CASGSQGTNEKLFF
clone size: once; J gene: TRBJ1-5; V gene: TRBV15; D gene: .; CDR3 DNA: TGTGCCACCAGCAGAACACAGGGTGCCAATCAGCCCCAGCATTTT; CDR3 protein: CATSRTQGANQPQHF
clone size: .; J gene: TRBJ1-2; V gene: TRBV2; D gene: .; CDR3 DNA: TGTGCCAGCAGTGAAAGCTGGGGGGTAGGCTATGGCTACACCTTC; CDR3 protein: CASSESWGVGYGYTF
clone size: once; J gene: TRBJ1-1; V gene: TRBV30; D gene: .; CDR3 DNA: TGTGCCTGGAGTGTATCGGAGGAAACTGAAGCTTTCTTT; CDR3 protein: CAWSVSEETEAFF
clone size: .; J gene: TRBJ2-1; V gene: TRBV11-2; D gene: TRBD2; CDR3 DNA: TGTGCCAGCAGCTTACGACTAGCGGGAGTTAATGAGCAGTTCTTC; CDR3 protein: CASSLRLAGVNEQFF
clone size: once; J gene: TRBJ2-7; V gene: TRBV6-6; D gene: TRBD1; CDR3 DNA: TGTGCCAGCAGATTACCGGGACAGAAATACGAGCAGTACTTC; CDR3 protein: CASRLPGQKYEQYF
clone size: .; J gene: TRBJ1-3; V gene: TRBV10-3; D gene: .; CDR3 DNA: TGTGCCATCAGTGTCCTGGGAAACACCATATATTTT; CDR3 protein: CAISVLGNTIYF
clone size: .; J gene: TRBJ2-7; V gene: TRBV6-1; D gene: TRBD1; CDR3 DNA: TGTGCCAGCAGTGCAACTGGACAGGGGTTTATAGGGTGGCAGCACTTC; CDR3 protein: CASSATGQGFIGWQHF
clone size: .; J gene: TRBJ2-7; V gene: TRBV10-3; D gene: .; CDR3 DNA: TGTGCCATCAGTGGCACCAGGGTAGAGGCTTACGAGCAGTACTTC; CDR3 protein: CAISGTRVEAYEQYF
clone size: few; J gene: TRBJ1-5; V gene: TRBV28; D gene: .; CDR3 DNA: TGTGCCAGCACCATAGGTACAGGGTATCAGCCCCAGCATTTT; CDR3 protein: CASTIGTGYQPQHF
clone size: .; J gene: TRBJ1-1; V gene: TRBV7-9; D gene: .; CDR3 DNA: TGTGCCAGCAGCTTAGAGACTGCGAACACTGAAGCTTTCTTT; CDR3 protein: CASSLETANTEAFF